These 12 T cell receptor beta chains share one sample of origin, sequenced in a study of cytomegalovirus exposure and HLA in healthy donors. PCR primers comprised 60 Vbeta and 13 Jbeta primers. TCRdb keeps only in-frame clones here, not all; method: immunoSEQ multiplex PCR. The sample lists approximately 150,000 clones, roughly 73% occurring once. The sample was PBMCs. The receptors stem from a female donor in good health and CMV-seronegative.

This rearrangement joins TRBV5-4 to TRBJ2-5, with 8 bases matching TRBD2. Losses at the gene ends were 2 bases for V and 3 bases for J; bases not matched to a gene: 3. Per the germline V gene, CDR1 is SGHNT and CDR2 is YYREEE (reference sequence). The CDR3 length is 14 residues. CDR3 protein: CASSLGTREETQYF. DNA for the CDR3: TGTGCCAGCAGCTTAGGGACTAGAGAAGAGACCCAGTACTTC. Filled out from reference TRBV5-4 and TRBJ2-5, the complete variable domain reads ETGVTQSPTHLIKTRGQQVTLRCSSQSGHNTVSWYQQALGQGPQFIFQYYREEENGRGNFPPRFSGLQFPNYSSELNVNALELDDSALYLCASSLGTREETQYFGPGTRLLVL.

In this sample, this clone turned up many times. V usage is TRBV6-5 and J usage is TRBJ2-7, with 7 bases fitting TRBD1. The CDR3 consists of 14 residues. V trimming: 5 bases; J trimming: 3 bases; junction bases outside the gene matches: 7. Germline-derived CDR1 and CDR2 are MNHEY and SVGAGI. The CDR3 region has the DNA TGTGCCAGCAGTAACCGGGACAGAGTCTACGAGCAGTACTTC. This codes for CASSNRDRVYEQYF.

The chain joins TRBV19 to TRBJ1-2, with 8 bases matching TRBD1. Losses at the gene ends were 7 bases for V and 2 bases for J; bases not matched to a gene: 9. The CDR3 loop spans 15 amino acids. CDR1 and CDR2 from the germline V gene are LNHDA and SQIVND (reference sequence). CDR3 sequence (DNA): TGTGCCAGTATCTTCTCCGGGACAGGAAACTATGGCTACACCTTC. Its translation: CASIFSGTGNYGYTF.

This sequence joins TRBV11-3 and TRBJ2-5, with TRBD2 matching 11 bases. This CDR3 region has 17 residues. V was clipped by 2 bases and J by 5 bases; unmatched bases: 10. The germline V gene has CDR1 SGHNT and CDR2 YENEEA. The CDR3 protein is CASSLSGTSGPGETQYF. CDR3 DNA sequence: TGTGCCAGCAGCTTATCCGGGACTAGCGGTCCAGGGGAGACCCAGTACTTC.

This clone was counted between two and nine times. One junction end disagrees with the germline gene, perhaps due to a read error. The chain carries TRBV19 and TRBJ1-1, with D possibly being TRBD1 (6 bases). Germline CDR1 LNHDA, CDR2 SQIVND (reference sequence). The CDR3 sequence is 10 residues long. CDR3 sequence reads: CSTGNTEAFF. In DNA, the CDR3 is TGCTCGACAGGGAACACTGAAGCTTTCTTT.

The chain recombines TRBV6-5 with TRBJ1-2; tentative D call: TRBD1 (6 bases). Trimming took 0 bases from V and 7 from J, leaving 9 bases between them. This CDR3 is built from 13 residues. Germline V lookup: CDR1 MNHEY, CDR2 SVGAGI. CDR3 sequence: CASSYSDRTGYTF. The CDR3 DNA sequence: TGTGCCAGCAGTTACTCCGACAGGACTGGCTACACCTTC.

A few counts support this clone. The CDR3 coding sequence is TGTGCCAGCAGCTTAGTCGCCACTTCGAACGGCTACACCTTC. Translating gives CASSLVATSNGYTF. The chain joins TRBV7-2 to TRBJ1-2; D gene unclear. V dropped 1 base and J dropped 8 bases, with 14 bases sitting between them. CDR3 length: 14 residues. CDR1 SGHTA and CDR2 FQGNSA come from the germline V gene.

V usage is TRBV7-9 and J usage is TRBJ2-5; 10 bases map to TRBD1. After removal of 5 bases from V and 5 bases from J, the junction contained 8 bases not matched to a gene. Per germline, CDR1 SEHNR and CDR2 FQNEAQ (reference sequence). The CDR3 loop spans 15 amino acids. CDR3 sequence: CASSQPGQGRETQYF. The CDR3 coding sequence is TGTGCCAGCAGCCAGCCGGGACAGGGGAGGGAGACCCAGTACTTC.

There are many counts of this clone. J is TRBJ1-5 and V is TRBV5-1, with D perhaps matching TRBD1 (6 bases). Trimming cost V 0 bases and J 3 bases, with 7 bases left between them. The CDR3 contains 14 residues. Germline CDR1 reads SGHRS; CDR2 reads YFSETQ. CDR3 protein: CASSLGDINQPQHF. As DNA, the CDR3 is TGCGCCAGCAGCTTGGGGGACATCAATCAGCCCCAGCATTTT.

V is TRBV9 and J is TRBJ2-2, with D perhaps TRBD1 (6 bases). Trimming shortened V by 3 bases and J by 4 bases, and 19 bases separated the two germline ends. Germline V lookup: CDR1 SGDLS, CDR2 YYNGEE. This CDR3 region has 17 residues. The CDR3 coding sequence is TGTGCCAGCAGCGCACCCATCCTAGGGGGACGCACCGGGGAGCTGTTTTTT. This gives the protein CASSAPILGGRTGELFF.

The genes are TRBV5-1 and TRBJ2-3, with 10 bases matching TRBD2. J was trimmed by 2 bases and V by 6 bases; bases with no gene match: 12. CDR1 and CDR2 (germline): SGHRS, YFSETQ. The CDR3 loop spans 17 amino acids. The DNA for the CDR3 is TGCGCCAGCAACGTCCCGACTAGCGGGTTATACACAGATACGCAGTATTTT. This codes for CASNVPTSGLYTDTQYF.

V usage is TRBV18 and J usage is TRBJ1-2, with TRBD1 as a possible D gene (6 bases). The germline V gene encodes CDR1 KGHSH and CDR2 LQKENI. The CDR3 runs to 16 residues. The germline V and J ends were trimmed by 3 bases and 4 bases, with 18 bases remaining between them. The CDR3 bases are TGTGCCAGCTCACCGCCTCGAGGGCAGGGGAGCTATGGCTACACCTTC. Translated: CASSPPRGQGSYGYTF.